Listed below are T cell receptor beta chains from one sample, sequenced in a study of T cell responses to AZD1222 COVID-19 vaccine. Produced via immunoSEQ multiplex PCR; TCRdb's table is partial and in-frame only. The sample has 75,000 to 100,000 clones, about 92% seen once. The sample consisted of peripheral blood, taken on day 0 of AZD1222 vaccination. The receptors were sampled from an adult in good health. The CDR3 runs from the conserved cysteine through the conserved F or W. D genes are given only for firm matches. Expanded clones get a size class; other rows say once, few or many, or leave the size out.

CDR3nt: TGTGCCAGCAGACAGCTGAGGGGGTTAAACACCATATATTTT
CDR3aa: CASRQLRGLNTIYF
abundance: -
d_gene: -
j_gene: TRBJ1-3
v_gene: TRBV28

CDR3nt: TGTGCCAGTAATAGCGGGGGGGCCAACACAGATACGCAGTATTTT
CDR3aa: CASNSGGANTDTQYF
abundance: -
d_gene: TRBD2
j_gene: TRBJ2-3
v_gene: TRBV19

CDR3nt: TGTGCCAGCAGCCAGGTCCGAAATTCACCCCTCCACTTT
CDR3aa: CASSQVRNSPLHF
abundance: once
d_gene: -
j_gene: TRBJ1-6
v_gene: TRBV4-2

CDR3nt: TGTGCCAGCCAGACCGGTTACGAGCAGTACTTC
CDR3aa: CASQTGYEQYF
abundance: -
d_gene: -
j_gene: TRBJ2-7
v_gene: TRBV6-5

CDR3nt: TGTGCCAGCAGTGACGAGCCGGGGACCGGGGAGCTGTTTTTT
CDR3aa: CASSDEPGTGELFF
abundance: -
d_gene: -
j_gene: TRBJ2-2
v_gene: TRBV6-4

CDR3nt: TGTGCCAGTAGAACTACAGGGGGCTCTGGGGCCAACGTCCTGACTTTC
CDR3aa: CASRTTGGSGANVLTF
abundance: -
d_gene: TRBD1
j_gene: TRBJ2-6
v_gene: TRBV19

CDR3nt: TGTGCCAGCAGCTACACCGGGACTAGCTCCTACAATGAGCAGTTCTTC
CDR3aa: CASSYTGTSSYNEQFF
abundance: -
d_gene: TRBD2
j_gene: TRBJ2-1
v_gene: TRBV9

CDR3nt: TGTGCCAGCAGTTTGGGGGGATCGCTAGATACGCAGTATTTT
CDR3aa: CASSLGGSLDTQYF
abundance: -
d_gene: -
j_gene: TRBJ2-3
v_gene: TRBV27

CDR3nt: TGTGCCAGCAGCGAAAGAACCGGGGAGCTGTTTTTT
CDR3aa: CASSERTGELFF
abundance: -
d_gene: -
j_gene: TRBJ2-2
v_gene: TRBV3-1/TRBV3-2

CDR3nt: TGTGCCAGCACCCTAGGCCTATCAACCTACGAGCAGTACTTC
CDR3aa: CASTLGLSTYEQYF
abundance: -
d_gene: -
j_gene: TRBJ2-7
v_gene: TRBV2

CDR3nt: TGTGCCAGTAGTACTTCGGACAGGGGGGCCTACGAGCAGTACTTC
CDR3aa: CASSTSDRGAYEQYF
abundance: -
d_gene: TRBD1
j_gene: TRBJ2-7
v_gene: TRBV19

CDR3nt: TGTGCCAGCAGTGAAGTACAGGGAAGGGGCTACACCTTC
CDR3aa: CASSEVQGRGYTF
abundance: -
d_gene: -
j_gene: TRBJ1-2
v_gene: TRBV6-1

CDR3nt: TGTGCCTGGAGTGGGGTGTTCGGGTCACCCCTCCACTTT
CDR3aa: CAWSGVFGSPLHF
abundance: -
d_gene: -
j_gene: TRBJ1-6
v_gene: TRBV30

CDR3nt: TGCGCCAGCAGCTTGTGGGCCGGCGAGCAGTACTTC
CDR3aa: CASSLWAGEQYF
abundance: -
d_gene: -
j_gene: TRBJ2-7
v_gene: TRBV5-1

CDR3nt: TGTGCCAGCAGTTCCCACAAAGGCACTGAAGCTTTCTTT
CDR3aa: CASSSHKGTEAFF
abundance: -
d_gene: -
j_gene: TRBJ1-1
v_gene: TRBV6-5

CDR3nt: TGTGCCAGCATGGAGGAATTCCTCTATGGCTACACCTTC
CDR3aa: CASMEEFLYGYTF
abundance: once
d_gene: -
j_gene: TRBJ1-2
v_gene: TRBV6-5

CDR3nt: TGTGCCACCTCTGAGGGGGCGCGAGGTAGCAATCAGCCCCAGCATTTT
CDR3aa: CATSEGARGSNQPQHF
abundance: -
d_gene: TRBD1
j_gene: TRBJ1-5
v_gene: TRBV24-1

CDR3nt: TGTGCCACCAGCAGTTATATCTCTGGAAACACCATATATTTT
CDR3aa: CATSSYISGNTIYF
abundance: -
d_gene: -
j_gene: TRBJ1-3
v_gene: TRBV15

CDR3nt: TGTGCCAGCTCACCACCCGGACAGAGCCTCACCGGGGAGCTGTTTTTT
CDR3aa: CASSPPGQSLTGELFF
abundance: -
d_gene: -
j_gene: TRBJ2-2
v_gene: TRBV18

CDR3nt: TGTGCCAGCAGTTCCCGGGACAGGGAGGATACGCAGTATTTT
CDR3aa: CASSSRDREDTQYF
abundance: -
d_gene: TRBD1
j_gene: TRBJ2-3
v_gene: TRBV28

CDR3nt: TGTGCCAGCAGCTTACAAAATGAAAAACTGTTTTTT
CDR3aa: CASSLQNEKLFF
abundance: -
d_gene: -
j_gene: TRBJ1-4
v_gene: TRBV7-9

CDR3nt: TGTGCCAGCAGTTTTTCCGGCGGGAGACCGTACGAGCAGTACTTC
CDR3aa: CASSFSGGRPYEQYF
abundance: -
d_gene: TRBD2
j_gene: TRBJ2-7
v_gene: TRBV28

CDR3nt: TGTGCCAGCAGCTTAAACAAGCCGACGATTCCTTGTGGCTACACCTTC
CDR3aa: CASSLNKPTIPCGYTF
abundance: once
d_gene: -
j_gene: TRBJ1-2
v_gene: TRBV7-3

CDR3nt: TGCGCCAGCAGCCAAGATGAGGGGACTTCTAATGAAAAACTGTTTTTT
CDR3aa: CASSQDEGTSNEKLFF
abundance: -
d_gene: -
j_gene: TRBJ1-4
v_gene: TRBV4-1

CDR3nt: TGTGCCTGGAGGGACAGGGGTAATGAAAAACTGTTTTTT
CDR3aa: CAWRDRGNEKLFF
abundance: -
d_gene: TRBD1
j_gene: TRBJ1-4
v_gene: TRBV30

CDR3nt: TGTGCCAGCAGCTTAGGACAGGGAGGAATTTTGGGCTACACCTTC
CDR3aa: CASSLGQGGILGYTF
abundance: -
d_gene: TRBD1
j_gene: TRBJ1-2
v_gene: TRBV7-9

CDR3nt: TGTGCCAGCAGTTTATCTCAGGGGTGGGGCTCTGGGGCCAACGTCCTGACTTTC
CDR3aa: CASSLSQGWGSGANVLTF
abundance: -
d_gene: -
j_gene: TRBJ2-6
v_gene: TRBV28

CDR3nt: TGTGCCAGCAGTGAGCAGGCTAGCACCCAAGAGACCCAGTACTTC
CDR3aa: CASSEQASTQETQYF
abundance: -
d_gene: -
j_gene: TRBJ2-5
v_gene: TRBV6-1

CDR3nt: TGTGCCAGCAGGATACAGGGGACCGGGGAGCTGTTTTTT
CDR3aa: CASRIQGTGELFF
abundance: -
d_gene: TRBD1
j_gene: TRBJ2-2
v_gene: TRBV2

CDR3nt: TGTGCCAGCAGTTTAGGGGGGCTGATGACTGAAGCTTTCTTT
CDR3aa: CASSLGGLMTEAFF
abundance: -
d_gene: -
j_gene: TRBJ1-1
v_gene: TRBV27

CDR3nt: TGTGCCAGCAGGGCTGAGGATGAAAAACTGTTTTTT
CDR3aa: CASRAEDEKLFF
abundance: -
d_gene: -
j_gene: TRBJ1-4
v_gene: TRBV2

CDR3nt: TGCAGCGCCCCTGGACAGGGGACGAACACTGAAGCTTTCTTT
CDR3aa: CSAPGQGTNTEAFF
abundance: -
d_gene: TRBD1
j_gene: TRBJ1-1
v_gene: TRBV29-1

CDR3nt: TGTGCCAGCAGTTACGCAGGGCTAAATCAGCCCCAGCATTTT
CDR3aa: CASSYAGLNQPQHF
abundance: once
d_gene: -
j_gene: TRBJ1-5
v_gene: TRBV6-2/TRBV6-3

CDR3nt: TGCGCCAGCAGCTTGGCTAGCGGGGGGTTCACAGATACGCAGTATTTT
CDR3aa: CASSLASGGFTDTQYF
abundance: -
d_gene: TRBD2
j_gene: TRBJ2-3
v_gene: TRBV5-1

CDR3nt: TGTGCCAGCAGTTTTCAGGCTCGAGGGGCCTATAATTCACCCCTCCACTTT
CDR3aa: CASSFQARGAYNSPLHF
abundance: -
d_gene: -
j_gene: TRBJ1-6
v_gene: TRBV28

CDR3nt: TGTGCCAGCAGCAGAATGGGTAGCGGGGGCACAGATACGCAGTATTTT
CDR3aa: CASSRMGSGGTDTQYF
abundance: -
d_gene: TRBD2
j_gene: TRBJ2-3
v_gene: TRBV9

CDR3nt: TGTGCCAGCAGTTACTCGCCCACAGGGGGGGCGGATGGCTACACCTTC
CDR3aa: CASSYSPTGGADGYTF
abundance: -
d_gene: TRBD1
j_gene: TRBJ1-2
v_gene: TRBV6-5

CDR3nt: TGTGCCAGCAGCTTTAAGGCGGGCACTGAAGCTTTCTTT
CDR3aa: CASSFKAGTEAFF
abundance: -
d_gene: -
j_gene: TRBJ1-1
v_gene: TRBV7-9

CDR3nt: TGTGCCAGCAGCACAAGACTAGCGAGCTCCTACGAGCAGTACTTC
CDR3aa: CASSTRLASSYEQYF
abundance: -
d_gene: TRBD2
j_gene: TRBJ2-7
v_gene: TRBV11-2

CDR3nt: TGCGCCAGCAGCCAAGATAGGGGTGCAGGAAACGAGCAGTACTTC
CDR3aa: CASSQDRGAGNEQYF
abundance: -
d_gene: -
j_gene: TRBJ2-7
v_gene: TRBV4-1

CDR3nt: TGCGCCAGCAGCTTGGCCCGGCCAGGGGGGGGCCATGAGCAGTTCTTC
CDR3aa: CASSLARPGGGHEQFF
abundance: -
d_gene: -
j_gene: TRBJ2-1
v_gene: TRBV5-1

CDR3nt: TGTGCCAGCAACCGACAGGGACTAGCGGGATTATACGAGCAGTACTTC
CDR3aa: CASNRQGLAGLYEQYF
abundance: once
d_gene: TRBD2
j_gene: TRBJ2-7
v_gene: TRBV28

CDR3nt: TGTGCCAGCAGTTACTCGATATCAGCGGGGAGGTTGGATCAGCCCCAGCATTTT
CDR3aa: CASSYSISAGRLDQPQHF
abundance: once
d_gene: -
j_gene: TRBJ1-5
v_gene: TRBV6-2/TRBV6-3

CDR3nt: TGTGCCAGCAGTCAACAGGGGGCGCTTGGCTACACCTTC
CDR3aa: CASSQQGALGYTF
abundance: -
d_gene: TRBD1
j_gene: TRBJ1-2
v_gene: TRBV27

CDR3nt: TGTGCCAGCAGTTACTCGATAAATACGGGCGCTTTCTTT
CDR3aa: CASSYSINTGAFF
abundance: -
d_gene: -
j_gene: TRBJ1-1
v_gene: TRBV6-5

CDR3nt: TGTGCCAGCAGACCGGAAGGAGGACAGCCCCAGCATTTT
CDR3aa: CASRPEGGQPQHF
abundance: -
d_gene: -
j_gene: TRBJ1-5
v_gene: TRBV28

CDR3nt: TGTGCCAGCAGTGCCGGAACGGTTGACACCGGGGAGCTGTTTTTT
CDR3aa: CASSAGTVDTGELFF
abundance: -
d_gene: -
j_gene: TRBJ2-2
v_gene: TRBV28

CDR3nt: TGTGCCAGCTCACGAGAACAGGACTATGGCTACACCTTC
CDR3aa: CASSREQDYGYTF
abundance: -
d_gene: -
j_gene: TRBJ1-2
v_gene: TRBV18

CDR3nt: TGTGCCAGCAGCTTAGGACTTCGGGCCTACGAGCAGTACTTC
CDR3aa: CASSLGLRAYEQYF
abundance: -
d_gene: -
j_gene: TRBJ2-7
v_gene: TRBV7-9

CDR3nt: TGTGCCAGCAGCAGACGGGGGGGACTAGCGGGTAGCACAGATACGCAGTATTTT
CDR3aa: CASSRRGGLAGSTDTQYF
abundance: -
d_gene: TRBD2
j_gene: TRBJ2-3
v_gene: TRBV7-3

CDR3nt: TGTGCTAGTGGTTTGTGGGGGGGGGATACGCAGTATTTT
CDR3aa: CASGLWGGDTQYF
abundance: -
d_gene: TRBD2
j_gene: TRBJ2-3
v_gene: TRBV12-5

CDR3nt: TGTGCCAGCAGCTTGTGGGGCGGTGGCTACACCTTC
CDR3aa: CASSLWGGGYTF
abundance: -
d_gene: -
j_gene: TRBJ1-2
v_gene: TRBV5-8

CDR3nt: TGTGCCAGCAGCACGACAGTCTACAATGAGCAGTTCTTC
CDR3aa: CASSTTVYNEQFF
abundance: -
d_gene: -
j_gene: TRBJ2-1
v_gene: TRBV7-3

CDR3nt: TGTGCCAGCAGCCAAGATCGGAGAACCGGGGAGCTGTTTTTT
CDR3aa: CASSQDRRTGELFF
abundance: -
d_gene: -
j_gene: TRBJ2-2
v_gene: TRBV3-1/TRBV3-2

CDR3nt: TGCGCCAGCAGCTTCCGACCTGGACGGATGAACACTGAAGCTTTCTTT
CDR3aa: CASSFRPGRMNTEAFF
abundance: -
d_gene: -
j_gene: TRBJ1-1
v_gene: TRBV5-1